The next 3 T cell receptor beta chains were all read from a single sample in a study of blood T cell repertoires in COVID-19. This table comes from immunoSEQ multiplex PCR, and its TCRdb copy is limited to in-frame clones, with some not included. The sample consists of about 76,000 clones, 87% of them appearing once. The sample taken for sequencing was peripheral blood. The origin of the receptors is an elderly woman with active or convalescent COVID-19.

This sequence joins TRBV5-1 and TRBJ1-2, with D uncertain. Germline-derived CDR1 and CDR2 are SGHRS and YFSETQ. The CDR3 has 15 amino acids. V gave up 1 base and J gave up 7 bases, with 17 bases separating them. CDR3 bases: TGCGCCAGCAGCTTGAATCAGAATGAGCCTAGTGGCTACACCTTC. Amino acid sequence: CASSLNQNEPSGYTF. Combining the CDR3 with reference TRBV5-1 and TRBJ1-2 gives the whole variable domain KAGVTQTPRYLIKTRGQQVTLSCSPISGHRSVSWYQQTPGQGLQFLFEYFSETQRNKGNFPGRFSGRQFSNSRSEMNVSTLELGDSALYLCASSLNQNEPSGYTFGSGTRLTVV.

This sequence joins TRBV3-1 (or the pseudogene TRBV3-2) and TRBJ1-3; D is possibly TRBD1 (6 bases). This CDR3 is built from 15 residues. Germline CDR1 reads LGHDT; CDR2 reads YNNKEL (reference sequence). V lost 3 bases and J 0 bases, leaving 9 bases between the germline ends. The CDR3 loop reads CASSHEGVSGNTIYF. CDR3 nucleotides: TGTGCCAGCAGCCATGAGGGGGTCTCTGGAAACACCATATATTTT.

The gene calls are TRBV9 and TRBJ1-6; D might be TRBD1 (5 bases). V was trimmed by 2 bases and J by 6 bases, leaving 12 bases between them. The germline CDR1 and CDR2 sequences are SGDLS and YYNGEE. This CDR3 is built from 15 residues. CDR3 DNA sequence: TGTGCCAGCAGCGTTCAGGGCACAGGTAATTCACCCCTCCACTTT. Its protein is CASSVQGTGNSPLHF.